The present T cell receptor beta chain was sequenced within a study of blood T cell repertoires in COVID-19 (dated by TCRdb to 2018 to 2021). At the level of the whole study: Collaborator samples came from the United States, Italy and Spain and covered acute and convalescent phases of COVID-19. The material from the prospective study consisted of cDNA or gDNA derived from T cells, B-cell-depleted T cells, or PBMCs. The samples were drawn from two sources: the first 160 participants of the ongoing ImmuneRACE study, and 950 to 1,500 subjects contributed by 6 global collaborators. The repertoires were released in a freely available public database meant as a resource for research on the immune response to SARS-CoV-2. Sample metadata almost always included a de-identified subject ID, COVID-19 status, age in years and sex. The dataset comprised deeply sampled blood TCRbeta repertoires from subjects exposed to, actively infected with, or recovered from COVID-19. HLA class I and class II types, where available, came from metadata supplied by the sample provider rather than from assay-based typing.

Here is what the overall study found, with its caveats: Clinical and demographic metadata were provided uncurated, with the amount varying by source and participant.

With respect to this clone: No antigen is known for it. No base quality information exists; no much larger clone differs at one position.

TCRbeta CDR3 regions were amplified from genomic DNA using the immunoSEQ Assay, a bias-controlled multiplex PCR. As for the authors' bioinformatics: The number of nucleated cells in each sample was estimated by amplification of reference gene primers within the assay. Sequence reads were collapsed and filtered to measure the absolute abundance of every unique TCRbeta CDR3 rearrangement. Productive Simpson clonality was computed per sample as the square root of Simpson's diversity index over productive rearrangements. This immuneACCESS table, as held by TCRdb, lists in-frame sequences with V and J called but not all clones. Of the missing ones, under half trace to an unresolved V gene in checked studies; the others have no known cause. V and J calls and clone size follow that table, whereas D and trimming were derived from the DNA. The sample table records about 110,000 clones; approximately 80% of these occur just once. Approximately 17% of the sample goes to the ten largest clones.

Including the terminal cysteine and phenylalanine, the CDR3 comprises 15 residues. This entry keeps only the CDR3 DNA: 45 bases, framed from base 1. Trimmed from V: 3 bases; trimmed from J: 2 bases; junction bases lacking a gene match: 6. The germline V gene specifies MDHEN as CDR1 and SYDVKM as CDR2. Collaborating institutions collected whole blood in K2EDTA tubes following their own protocols. For TCRbeta analysis, collaborator samples were shipped as frozen whole blood, as isolated PBMCs, or as DNA extracted from either sample type. The chain couples TRBV28 to TRBJ2-7; 8 nucleotides in the junction match TRBD1. This clonotype originated in a woman aged 55-69 years with acute or convalescent COVID-19. Sequencing was performed on peripheral blood. The DNA sequence is as follows: TGTGCCAGCAGTTTGAGGACAGGGTGGACCTACGAGCAGTACTTC. Its coded protein is CASSLRTGWTYEQYF.